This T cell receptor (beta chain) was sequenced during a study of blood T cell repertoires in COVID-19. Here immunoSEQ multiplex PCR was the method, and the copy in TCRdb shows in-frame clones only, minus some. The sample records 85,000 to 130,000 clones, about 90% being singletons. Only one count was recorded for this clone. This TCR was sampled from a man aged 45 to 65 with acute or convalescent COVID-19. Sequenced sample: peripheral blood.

DNA for the CDR3: TGTGCCAGCAGCGGACAGCCGGGTGAAGCTTTCTTT. It specifies CASSGQPGEAFF. The chain joins TRBV6-2 or TRBV6-3 to TRBJ1-1; weak D call: TRBD1 (6 bases). CDR3 length: 12 residues. CDR1 and CDR2 from the germline V gene are MNHEY and SVGEGT. Trimming removed 6 bases at V and 7 bases at J, with 12 bases between.